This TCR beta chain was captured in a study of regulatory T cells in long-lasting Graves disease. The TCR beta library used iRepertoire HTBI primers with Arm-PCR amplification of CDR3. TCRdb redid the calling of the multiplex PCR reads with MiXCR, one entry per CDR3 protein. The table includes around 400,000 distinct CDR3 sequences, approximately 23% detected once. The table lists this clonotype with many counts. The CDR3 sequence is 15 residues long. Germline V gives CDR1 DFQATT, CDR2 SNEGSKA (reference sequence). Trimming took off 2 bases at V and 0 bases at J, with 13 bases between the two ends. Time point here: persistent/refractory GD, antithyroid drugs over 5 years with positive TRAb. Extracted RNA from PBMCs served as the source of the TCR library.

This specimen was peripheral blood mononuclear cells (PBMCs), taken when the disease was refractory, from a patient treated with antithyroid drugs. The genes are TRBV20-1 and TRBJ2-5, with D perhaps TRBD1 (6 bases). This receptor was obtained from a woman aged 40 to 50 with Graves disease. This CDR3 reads CSARSNQGNQETQYF. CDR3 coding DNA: TGCAGTGCTAGATCCAACCAGGGGAACCAAGAGACCCAGTACTTC.